Shown below are 26 T cell receptor beta chains from a single sample sequenced in a study of blood T cell repertoires in COVID-19. Produced via immunoSEQ multiplex PCR; TCRdb's table is partial and in-frame only. The sample has approximately 210,000 clones, just under 85% seen once. The sequencing sample was made of peripheral blood. These receptor sequences come from a woman between 50 and 59 years old with active or convalescent COVID-19.

V usage is TRBV27 and J usage is TRBJ2-7, with no clear D. The CDR3 is 13 amino acids. Trimming took off 5 bases at V and 0 bases at J, with 8 bases between the two ends. Germline-derived CDR1 and CDR2 are MNHEY and SMNVEV (reference sequence). CDR3 protein: CASSRINSYEQYF. CDR3 coding DNA: TGTGCCAGCAGTCGTATTAACTCCTACGAGCAGTACTTC.

V and J are TRBV10-1 and TRBJ1-1, with D tentatively TRBD1 (5 bases). Looked up from germline, CDR1 is WNHNN and CDR2 is SYGVQD (reference sequence). This CDR3 comprises 15 residues. The V end was cut by 4 bases, the J end by 4 bases, with 16 bases between. CDR3 nucleotide sequence: TGCGCCAGCAGTGTGAACGGAGGGGCGTCCACTGAAGCTTTCTTT. It translates to CASSVNGGASTEAFF.

The chain links TRBV6-5 to TRBJ2-7; 7 nucleotides line up with TRBD2. V shed 3 bases and J 2 bases; nucleotides not matched to a gene: 7. The length of the CDR3 is 15 residues. CDR1 is MNHEY, CDR2 SVGAGI, per germline. CDR3 coding DNA: TGTGCCAGCAGTTATCAAGGACTAGGTCCCTACGAGCAGTACTTC. Translating gives CASSYQGLGPYEQYF.

The chain couples TRBV11-2 to TRBJ2-5, with 11 bases identical to TRBD2. V was pared by 2 bases and J by 3 bases, with 8 bases of the junction left unmatched. The CDR3 loop spans 17 amino acids. The V gene's germline CDR1 is SGHAT and CDR2 FQNNGV. This CDR3 is CASSLRALAGGKETQYF. CDR3 DNA sequence: TGTGCCAGCAGCTTAAGAGCATTAGCGGGAGGGAAAGAGACCCAGTACTTC.

This clone was observed once. J is TRBJ1-1 and V is TRBV18; D call uncertain. Trimming removed 3 bases from V and 1 base from J, with 12 bases in between. Germline V lookup: CDR1 KGHSH, CDR2 LQKENI. There are 15 residues in the CDR3. The CDR3: CASSPLSTQNTEAFF. The CDR3 DNA sequence: TGTGCCAGCTCACCGCTAAGCACTCAGAACACTGAAGCTTTCTTT.

The rearrangement joins TRBV5-6 to TRBJ2-1, with D possibly matching TRBD2 (6 bases). The CDR3 covers 16 residues. Germline-derived CDR1 and CDR2 are SGHDT and YYEEEE. Trimming cost V 3 bases and J 6 bases, with 19 bases left between them. The CDR3 protein is CASSSLNSGYGNEQFF. The CDR3, as DNA: TGTGCCAGCAGCTCCCTAAATAGCGGATATGGCAATGAGCAGTTCTTC.

The chain uses TRBV6-1 and TRBJ2-7; 8 nucleotides match TRBD1. CDR3 length: 14 amino acids. The V segment lost 0 bases and the J segment 2 bases; nucleotides outside the gene matches: 0. CDR1 and CDR2 (germline): MNHNS, SASEGT. The CDR3 nucleotides read TGTGCCAGCAGTGAAGCGGACAGGGCCTACGAGCAGTACGTC. Translation: CASSEADRAYEQYV.

J is TRBJ2-7 and V is TRBV4-2; tentatively, D is TRBD1 (6 bases). This CDR3 spans 16 amino acids. With 0 bases removed from V and 0 bases from J, the gap between germline ends came to 12 bases. From germline, CDR1 is LGHNA and CDR2 YNFKEQ. CDR3 nucleotide sequence: TGTGCCAGCAGCCAAGATCCCGCAGGGGACTCCTACGAGCAGTACTTC. The encoded protein is CASSQDPAGDSYEQYF.

The chain combines TRBV27 with TRBJ1-6; 10 positions agree with TRBD1. With 3 bases clipped from V and 9 bases from J, the junction kept 2 bases outside the gene matches. This CDR3 is 14 amino acids long. Germline V CDR1 and CDR2: MNHEY, SMNVEV (reference sequence). This CDR3 reads CASSLGQGFSPLHF. The CDR3 coding sequence is TGTGCCAGCAGTTTGGGACAGGGGTTTTCACCCCTCCACTTT.

The chain links TRBV6-5 to TRBJ1-6; D is unclear. Germline CDR1 MNHEY, CDR2 SVGAGI. CDR3 length: 13 residues. V was pared by 7 bases and J by 1 base, with 5 bases between. CDR3 DNA sequence: TGTGCCAGCACGGGATCCTATAATTCACCCCTCCACTTT. Translated, it gives CASTGSYNSPLHF.

This rearrangement joins TRBV2 to TRBJ1-1, with TRBD1 matching 8 bases. Trimming at V came to 0 bases and at J to 9 bases, leaving 6 bases not matched to a gene. The length of the CDR3 is 14 residues. Germline CDR1 is SNHLY and CDR2 is FYNNEI. CDR3 protein: CASSEALRQGKAFF. DNA for the CDR3: TGTGCCAGCAGTGAAGCGCTTAGACAGGGGAAAGCTTTCTTT.

The rearrangement uses TRBV19 and TRBJ2-1; 15 positions agree with TRBD2. This CDR3 region has 18 residues. The V and J ends lost 3 bases and 1 base, in that order; junction bases with no gene match: 4. Germline lookup yields CDR1 LNHDA and CDR2 SQIVND (reference sequence). CDR3 DNA sequence: TGTGCCAGTAGTATCCCGGGACTAGCGGGAGGTTCCTACAATGAGCAGTTCTTC. Protein sequence: CASSIPGLAGGSYNEQFF.

The chain links TRBV18 to TRBJ1-1; 9 bases line up with TRBD1. V dropped 2 bases and J dropped 5; count of bases not matched to a gene: 6. The CDR3 is made up of 15 amino acids. Germline assignment: CDR1 KGHSH and CDR2 LQKENI. The CDR3 sequence: CASSPGTGFKTEAFF. As DNA, the CDR3 is TGTGCCAGCTCACCAGGGACAGGGTTTAAGACTGAAGCTTTCTTT.

The chain carries TRBV5-1 and TRBJ1-1; D is uncertain. The CDR3 extends over 14 amino acids. Germline V gene sequence: CDR1 SGHRS, CDR2 YFSETQ. The V end lost 4 bases, the J end lost 2 bases, and 12 bases lay between the germline ends. CDR3 DNA sequence: TGCGCCAGCAGCCCTACTACAATAAACACTGAAGCTTTCTTT. Protein: CASSPTTINTEAFF.

The chain employs TRBV5-1 and TRBJ1-2, with D perhaps matching TRBD1 (6 bases). CDR1 and CDR2 from the germline V gene are SGHRS and YFSETQ. Trimming took off 4 bases at V and 5 bases at J, with 9 bases between the two ends. This CDR3 region has 12 residues. The CDR3: CASSTGQYGYTF. CDR3 DNA sequence: TGCGCCAGCAGCACCGGACAGTATGGCTACACCTTC. Full variable domain (outside the CDR3, taken from reference TRBV5-1 and TRBJ1-2): KAGVTQTPRYLIKTRGQQVTLSCSPISGHRSVSWYQQTPGQGLQFLFEYFSETQRNKGNFPGRFSGRQFSNSRSEMNVSTLELGDSALYLCASSTGQYGYTFGSGTRLTVV.

J is TRBJ1-2 and V is TRBV6-6, with D perhaps TRBD1 (5 bases). The CDR3 length is 15 residues. With 2 bases removed from V and 4 bases from J, the gap between germline ends came to 14 bases. Germline CDR1 reads MNHNY; CDR2 reads SVGAGI (reference sequence). This CDR3 reads CASSYQPGLGYGYTF. The CDR3, as DNA: TGTGCCAGCAGTTACCAACCGGGACTGGGCTATGGCTACACCTTC.

This chain links TRBV11-2 with TRBJ1-2, with a weak D call TRBD1 (6 bases). V shed 3 bases and J shed 6 bases, with 8 bases lying between them. The CDR3 totals 12 residues. Looked up from germline, CDR1 is SGHAT and CDR2 is FQNNGV. In nucleotides, the CDR3 is TGTGCCAGCAGCTTCCAGGGGAATGGCTACACCTTC. Protein sequence: CASSFQGNGYTF.

The V call is TRBV5-1, the J call TRBJ2-3, with D possibly TRBD2 on 7 matching bases. Germline CDR1 reads SGHRS; CDR2 reads YFSETQ. The CDR3 is made up of 16 amino acids. Trimming pared 1 base from V and 0 bases from J, leaving 12 bases between. The CDR3 loop reads CASSLREGVSTDTQYF. DNA of the CDR3: TGCGCCAGCAGCTTGAGGGAGGGGGTGAGCACAGATACGCAGTATTTT.

The CDR3 region has the DNA TGTGCCAGCAGCAAAGACAGGACAAACTACGAGCAGTACTTC. As protein: CASSKDRTNYEQYF. This sequence joins TRBV21-1 and TRBJ2-7; TRBD1, the table's D call, lacks a check against the DNA. TRBV21-1 is reported as a pseudogene. The CDR3 contains 14 residues.

The chain employs TRBV4-1 and TRBJ2-5, with 7 bases aligning to TRBD1. The trim removed 4 bases at V and 2 bases at J, leaving 4 bases unmatched. This CDR3 comprises 14 residues. Germline CDR1 and CDR2: MGHRA and YSYEKL. The CDR3 sequence: CASSPGQLQETQYF. The CDR3 region has the DNA TGCGCCAGCAGCCCGGGACAGTTACAAGAGACCCAGTACTTC.

This clone was observed once. The V gene is TRBV14, the J gene TRBJ2-5, with no clear D. This CDR3 has 14 amino acids. The V gene's germline CDR1 is SGHDN and CDR2 FVKESK. V gave up 3 bases and J gave up 2 bases, with 10 bases separating them. The CDR3 here is CASSQSFRQETQYF. DNA for the CDR3: TGTGCCAGCAGCCAGAGCTTCAGGCAAGAGACCCAGTACTTC.

This rearrangement joins TRBV5-1 to TRBJ2-7, with 9 bases fitting TRBD2. From germline, CDR1 is SGHRS and CDR2 YFSETQ. CDR3 length: 15 residues. Germline trimming cut 2 bases from V and 4 bases from J; bases unmatched to any gene: 7. The CDR3 loop reads CASSFVLAGSYEQYF. For the CDR3, the DNA is TGCGCCAGCAGCTTCGTCCTAGCGGGGTCATACGAGCAGTACTTC. The full variable domain, rest sourced from reference TRBV5-1 and TRBJ2-7, is KAGVTQTPRYLIKTRGQQVTLSCSPISGHRSVSWYQQTPGQGLQFLFEYFSETQRNKGNFPGRFSGRQFSNSRSEMNVSTLELGDSALYLCASSFVLAGSYEQYFGPGTRLTVT.

The chain is built from TRBV12-5 and TRBJ1-6; no definite D call. Trimming removed 0 bases from V and 3 bases from J, with 9 bases in between. Germline CDR1 and CDR2: LGHNT and FRNRAP. The CDR3 is 16 amino acids. CDR3 in DNA: TGTGCTAGTGGTTTGGTATCACGGGACTATAATTCACCCCTCCACTTT. It yields the protein CASGLVSRDYNSPLHF.

This clone was seen once. The CDR3, as DNA: TGTGCCAGCAGTTCACTAGAGGGGGGGGAGACCCAGTACTTC. Protein: CASSSLEGGETQYF. The gene calls are TRBV28 and TRBJ2-5, with a tentative D call TRBD2 (7 bases). Germline loops: CDR1 MDHEN, CDR2 SYDVKM. Deletions cut 4 bases from V and 5 bases from J, with 14 bases between. CDR3 length: 14 amino acids.

The gene calls are TRBV21-1 and TRBJ1-2. TRBV21-1 is a pseudogene segment. This CDR3 has 14 amino acids. DNA of the CDR3: TGTGCCAGCAGCAAAAGCCGCAAGATCGATGGCTACACCTTC. It specifies CASSKSRKIDGYTF.

V is TRBV19 and J is TRBJ1-4; D gene unclear. This CDR3 comprises 15 residues. Per the germline V gene, CDR1 is LNHDA and CDR2 is SQIVND (reference sequence). Trimming stripped 5 bases from V and 8 bases from J, with 18 bases between. The CDR3 spells CASSRLGPAGEKLFF. CDR3 coding DNA: TGTGCCAGTAGTCGATTAGGGCCGGCGGGGGAAAAACTGTTTTTT.